This T cell receptor beta chain was captured by sequencing in a study of T cell changes during pregnancy in multiple sclerosis. Data came from immunoSEQ multiplex PCR; TCRdb stores just in-frame clones and leaves some out. The sample lists around 50,000 clones, 80% to 95% seen once, with less than 0.2% in the top ten. The germline V gene encodes CDR1 SEHNR and CDR2 FQNEAQ (reference sequence). V was clipped by 3 bases and J by 5 bases; unmatched bases: 4. The CDR3 consists of 14 residues. The source material was CD4+ T cells from peripheral blood mononuclear cells, sampled after pregnancy. The V call is TRBV7-9, the J call TRBJ2-3; 8 bases are shared with TRBD2. The receptor comes from a female donor in good health, enrolled as a control in a pregnancy study. The CDR3 sequence: CASSLGLAGDTQYF. CDR3 sequence (DNA): TGTGCCAGCAGCTTGGGTCTAGCGGGAGATACGCAGTATTTT.